This T cell receptor beta chain was identified in a study of OX40 agonist ivuxolimab in advanced cancers. Method: immunoSEQ multiplex PCR; TCRdb's copy keeps in-frame clones and lacks some. The sample lists about 110,000 clones; approximately 90% were seen once. The sequence came from an adult with an advanced solid tumor such as melanoma, head and neck, liver or kidney cancer. The specimen was CD4+ or CD8+ T cells sorted from blood, collected in a trial of the OX40 agonist ivuxolimab.

The CDR3 DNA is TGCGCCAGCAGCTTGGCTGCGGACACCGGGGAGCTGTTTTTT. Protein: CASSLAADTGELFF. The chain joins TRBV5-1 to TRBJ2-2, with unresolved D. Trimming pared 0 bases from V and 3 bases from J, leaving 6 bases between. Germline V CDR1 and CDR2: SGHRS, YFSETQ. This CDR3 has 14 amino acids.